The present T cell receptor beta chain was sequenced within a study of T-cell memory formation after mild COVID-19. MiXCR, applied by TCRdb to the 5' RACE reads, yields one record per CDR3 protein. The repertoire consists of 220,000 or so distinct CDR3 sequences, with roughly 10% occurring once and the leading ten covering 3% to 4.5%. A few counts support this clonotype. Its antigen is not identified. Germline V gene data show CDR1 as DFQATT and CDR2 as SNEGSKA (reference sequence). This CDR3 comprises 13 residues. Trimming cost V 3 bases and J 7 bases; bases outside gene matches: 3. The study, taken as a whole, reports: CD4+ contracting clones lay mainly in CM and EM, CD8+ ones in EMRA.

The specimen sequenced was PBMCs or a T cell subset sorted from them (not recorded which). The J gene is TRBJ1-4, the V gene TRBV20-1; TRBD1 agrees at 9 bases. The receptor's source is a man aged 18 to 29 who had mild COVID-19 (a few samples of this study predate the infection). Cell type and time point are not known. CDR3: CSARWDRAEKLFF. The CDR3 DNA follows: TGCAGTGCTAGGTGGGACAGGGCTGAAAAACTGTTTTTT.